This T cell receptor beta chain came from a study of T cell responses to AZD1222 COVID-19 vaccine. Whole-study results and caveats: The donors showed a predominance of white British ancestry and of females, with possible underestimation of clonal diversity. Spike-specific TCR breadth and depth rose after two AZD1222 doses. No day 14 peak samples; only post-peak repertoires were characterized.

Clones were read by immunoSEQ multiplex PCR, and TCRdb kept only the in-frame ones, dropping some. The table includes 100,000 to 110,000 clones, just under 90% detected once. This clone was counted a few times. Its antigen is undetermined. Specimen: peripheral blood, collected on day 0 of AZD1222 vaccination. The TCR originated in an adult in good health.

CDR3 bases: TGTGCCACCAGCCAAGGCCCGAACACTGAAGCTTTCTTT. The encoded protein is CATSQGPNTEAFF. This chain uses TRBV15 with TRBJ1-1; D gene unclear. In germline, CDR1 is LNHNV, CDR2 YYDKDF (reference sequence). This CDR3 spans 13 amino acids. The germline V and J ends were trimmed by 5 bases and 1 base, with 8 bases remaining between them.